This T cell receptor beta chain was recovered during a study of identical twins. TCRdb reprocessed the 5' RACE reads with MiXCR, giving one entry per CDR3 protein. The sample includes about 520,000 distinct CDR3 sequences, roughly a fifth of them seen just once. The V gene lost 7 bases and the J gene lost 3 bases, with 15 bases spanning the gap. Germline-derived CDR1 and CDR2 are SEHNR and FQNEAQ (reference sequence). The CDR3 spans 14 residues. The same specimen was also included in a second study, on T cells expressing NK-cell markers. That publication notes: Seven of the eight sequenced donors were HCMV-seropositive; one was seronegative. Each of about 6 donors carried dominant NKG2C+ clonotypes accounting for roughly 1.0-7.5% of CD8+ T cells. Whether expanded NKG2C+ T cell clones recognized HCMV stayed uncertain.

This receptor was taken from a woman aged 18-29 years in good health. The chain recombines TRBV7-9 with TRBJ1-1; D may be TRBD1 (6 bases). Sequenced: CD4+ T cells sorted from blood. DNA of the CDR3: TGTGCCAGCATCCCGAGGGGGAGCGACACTGAAGCTTTCTTT. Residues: CASIPRGSDTEAFF. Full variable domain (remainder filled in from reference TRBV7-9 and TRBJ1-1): DTGVSQNPRHKITKRGQNVTFRCDPISEHNRLYWYRQTLGQGPEFLTYFQNEAQLEKSRLLSDRFSAERPKGSFSTLEIQRTEQGDSAMYLCASIPRGSDTEAFFGQGTRLTVV.